Listed here are 20 T cell receptor beta chains from one sample, sequenced in a study of T cells in Graves' hyperthyroidism and ophthalmopathy. Amplified TCR beta CDR3 regions derived from RNA transcripts. HTBI primers were employed in a first-round RT-PCR of the TCR CDR3. A single record per CDR3 protein comes from TCRdb applying MiXCR to the multiplex PCR reads. The repertoire includes approximately 380,000 distinct CDR3 sequences, about 18% of them detected once, and less than 45% sits in the top ten. The sequenced sample consisted of blood. These receptors were taken from a man aged 18 to 29 with Graves' ophthalmopathy.

The sample holds a few counts of this clonotype. V usage is TRBV7-9 and J usage is TRBJ2-4, with D possibly TRBD1 on 5 matching bases. The ends were cut back, 4 bases at V and 8 bases at J, with 15 bases in the middle. Germline V gene data show CDR1 as SEHNR and CDR2 as FQNEAQ (reference sequence). This CDR3 is built from 14 residues. The CDR3 reads CASSSSARVDIQYF. The CDR3 bases are TGTGCCAGCAGCTCCAGCGCCAGGGTTGACATTCAGTACTTC.

This clonotype was recorded at least ten times. The chain carries TRBV6-1 and TRBJ2-3, with 11 bases identical to TRBD1. The CDR3 covers 14 residues. J was trimmed by 4 bases and V by 9 bases; bases with no gene match: 6. Looked up from germline, CDR1 is MNHNS and CDR2 is SASEGT. CDR3 DNA: TGTGCCAGTCAATGGACAGGGGGCTCAGATACGCAGTATTTT. This gives the protein CASQWTGGSDTQYF.

This clonotype turned up a few times. V gene TRBV19 combines with J gene TRBJ1-1; D is unresolved. The CDR3 length is 13 residues. Germline assignment: CDR1 LNHDA and CDR2 SQIVND (reference sequence). V lost 4 bases, J lost 6 bases, and 12 bases lay in between. The CDR3 nucleotides read TGTGCCAGTAGTAGAGGCGGGATCGCTGAAGCTTTCTTT. This gives the protein CASSRGGIAEAFF.

This clonotype was counted at least ten times. This chain uses TRBV5-1 with TRBJ2-3, with 8 bases that match TRBD1. The trim removed 2 bases at V and 1 base at J, leaving 6 bases unmatched. The CDR3 has 16 residues. Germline V lookup: CDR1 SGHRS, CDR2 YFSETQ. In DNA, the CDR3 is TGCGCCAGCAGCTTCGGGTCAGGGGGCGGCACAGATACGCAGTATTTT. Translated: CASSFGSGGGTDTQYF.

This clonotype was found many times. The V and J genes are TRBV11-2 and TRBJ2-1, with 11 bases matching TRBD2. CDR1 is SGHAT, CDR2 FQNNGV, per germline. CDR3 length: 17 residues. Trimming at V came to 4 bases and at J to 6 bases, leaving 11 bases not matched to a gene. The CDR3 sequence is CASSSRTGLAGGNEQFF. In nucleotides, the CDR3 is TGTGCCAGCAGCTCTCGGACCGGGCTAGCGGGGGGCAATGAGCAGTTCTTC.

This clonotype was recorded many times. This chain uses TRBV18 with TRBJ2-5; TRBD1 agrees at 8 bases. Germline V gene data show CDR1 as KGHSH and CDR2 as LQKENI. With V trimmed by 5 bases and J by 2 bases, 4 bases remained unmatched. The CDR3 sequence is 14 residues long. CDR3 amino acids: CASSGTGVQETQYF. The CDR3, as DNA: TGTGCCAGCTCAGGGACAGGAGTTCAAGAGACCCAGTACTTC. The full variable domain, completed using reference TRBV18 and TRBJ2-5, is NAGVMQNPRHLVRRRGQEARLRCSPMKGHSHVYWYRQLPEEGLKFMVYLQKENIIDESGMPKERFSAEFPKEGPSILRIQQVVRGDSAAYFCASSGTGVQETQYFGPGTRLLVL.

There are a few counts of this clonotype. The genes are TRBV18 and TRBJ2-1; 7 bases map to TRBD1. V shed 3 bases and J 5 bases; nucleotides not matched to a gene: 13. Germline CDR1 reads KGHSH; CDR2 reads LQKENI. This CDR3 has 17 residues. This chain's CDR3 is CASSPQAGTALNNEQFF. CDR3 bases: TGTGCCAGCTCACCTCAGGCCGGGACAGCCCTAAACAATGAGCAGTTCTTC.

This clonotype was counted ten times or more. In DNA, the CDR3 is TGTGCCAGCAGCCCTCCGGTTTCAGGGCAGTTCTTC. Its translation: CASSPPVSGQFF. The J gene is TRBJ2-1, the V gene TRBV7-9; D gene unclear. The CDR3 has 12 amino acids. Trimming cost V 5 bases and J 12 bases, with 14 bases left between them. CDR1 and CDR2 (germline): SEHNR, FQNEAQ (reference sequence).

The chain joins TRBV20-1 to TRBJ2-7; tentatively, D is TRBD2 (6 bases). The length of the CDR3 is 14 residues. The V and J ends lost 3 bases and 4 bases respectively, with 16 bases between them. The germline V gene encodes CDR1 DFQATT and CDR2 SNEGSKA (reference sequence). CDR3 region: CSASGRDSLYEQYF. The DNA of the CDR3 is TGCAGTGCTAGTGGCAGGGACTCCCTGTACGAGCAGTACTTC.

Of note for this clonotype: The junction shows a germline mismatch at one end, possibly a read error. The gene calls are TRBV28 and TRBJ2-7; 8 nucleotides agree with TRBD1. This CDR3 contains 11 residues. Germline V CDR1 and CDR2: MDHEN, SYDVKM. The CDR3 region is CAGRGPAEQYF. CDR3 DNA sequence: TGTGCCGGCAGGGGGCCGGCCGAGCAGTACTTC.

This clonotype was seen many times. Here the CDR3 DNA reads TGCGCCAGCAGCCCGGACAGGGAGGTTTCACCCCTCCACTTT. Amino acid sequence: CASSPDREVSPLHF. V is TRBV5-1 and J is TRBJ1-6, with 8 bases aligning to TRBD1. The ends lost 4 bases at V and 9 bases at J; junction bases unmatched: 6. The CDR3 is 14 residues long. Germline V CDR1 and CDR2: SGHRS, YFSETQ.

The chain links TRBV27 to TRBJ1-5, with D perhaps TRBD1 (6 bases). CDR3 length equals 12 residues. Trimming removed 8 bases at V and 6 bases at J, with 11 bases between. Germline V gives CDR1 MNHEY, CDR2 SMNVEV (reference sequence). The CDR3 protein is CASPPQGQPQHF. CDR3 nucleotide sequence: TGTGCCAGCCCCCCACAGGGTCAGCCCCAGCATTTT.

The genes are TRBV28 and TRBJ1-6; TRBD1 aligns across 10 bases. The CDR3 loop spans 18 amino acids. Germline V gene lookup returns CDR1 MDHEN and CDR2 SYDVKM. With V trimmed by 3 bases and J by 0 bases, 5 bases remained unmatched. The chain's CDR3 is CASSLGTGDSSYNSPLHF. The CDR3 DNA reads as TGTGCCAGCAGTTTGGGGACAGGGGATAGCTCCTATAATTCACCCCTCCACTTT.

This clonotype has ten or more counts. The rearrangement uses TRBV27 and TRBJ1-1; D gene ambiguous. The CDR3 totals 14 residues. Trimming took 1 base from V and 7 from J, leaving 13 bases between them. Germline V gene sequence: CDR1 MNHEY, CDR2 SMNVEV (reference sequence). The CDR3 spells CASSLLGRQNEAFF. CDR3 nucleotides: TGTGCCAGCAGTTTATTAGGTAGGCAAAATGAAGCTTTCTTT.

This clonotype was seen only a few times. J is TRBJ1-5 and V is TRBV19, with TRBD1 identical over 8 bases. The J segment lost 6 bases and the V segment lost 5 bases, leaving 12 bases of the junction unmatched. There are 16 residues in the CDR3. From germline, CDR1 is LNHDA and CDR2 SQIVND (reference sequence). In nucleotides, the CDR3 is TGTGCCAGTAGTCCCCAATTTGGACAGGGCGGTCAGCCCCAGCATTTT. Translating it yields CASSPQFGQGGQPQHF. The complete variable domain, with remaining parts taken from reference TRBV19 and TRBJ1-5, reads DGGITQSPKYLFRKEGQNVTLSCEQNLNHDAMYWYRQDPGQGLRLIYYSQIVNDFQKGDIAEGYSVSREKKESFPLTVTSAQKNPTAFYLCASSPQFGQGGQPQHFGDGTRLSIL.

Remarks on this clonotype: The DNA is omitted, as the CDR3 cannot be located on it reliably, and the CDR3 follows TCRdb's listing. This chain uses TRBV6-2 or TRBV6-3 with TRBJ2-5. Germline loops: CDR1 MNHEY, CDR2 SVGEGT. Counting both end residues, the CDR3 totals 13 amino acids. CDR3 protein: CASRAGFLETQYF.

In its sample, this clonotype was seen a few times. V and J are TRBV29-1 and TRBJ2-7, with D perhaps matching TRBD1 (6 bases). The CDR3 spans 13 residues. V was shortened by 4 bases and J by 6 bases, with 16 bases between the two germline ends. Germline V gives CDR1 SQVTM, CDR2 ANQGSEA. This CDR3 reads CSVGTGTISEQYF. The CDR3 nucleotides are TGCAGCGTTGGGACCGGGACAATCTCCGAGCAGTACTTC.

As for this clonotype: Just one base apart from a much larger clone, this may be a read error. This chain joins TRBV5-6 and TRBJ1-1, with 7 positions matching TRBD1. Germline trimming cut 3 bases from V and 0 bases from J; bases unmatched to any gene: 8. This CDR3 has 16 amino acids. CDR1 and CDR2 (germline): SGHDT, YYEEEE. As DNA, the CDR3 is TGTGCCAGCAGCTCGAAAGGGGGACAGATGAACACTGAAGCTTTCTTT. Translation gives CASSSKGGQMNTEAFF.

A note on this clonotype: Possible read error: a much larger clone is one base away. The chain joins TRBV6-5 to TRBJ2-1, with 8 bases lining up with TRBD1. The CDR3 runs to 16 residues. The germline V gene has CDR1 MNHEY and CDR2 SVGAGI. CDR3 sequence reads: CASSSYPGQEHNVQFF. The CDR3 bases are TGTGCCAGCAGTTCGTATCCGGGACAGGAGCACAATGTGCAGTTCTTC.

At least ten counts were recorded for this clonotype. This sequence joins TRBV7-9 and TRBJ2-7, with D perhaps matching TRBD2 (7 bases). V gave up 7 bases and J gave up 3 bases, with 16 bases separating them. Germline V gives CDR1 SEHNR, CDR2 FQNEAQ (reference sequence). The CDR3 loop spans 14 amino acids. The CDR3 DNA follows: TGTGCCAGCACCGTTGGCGGGGGCGGCTACGAGCAGTACTTC. Its translation: CASTVGGGGYEQYF.